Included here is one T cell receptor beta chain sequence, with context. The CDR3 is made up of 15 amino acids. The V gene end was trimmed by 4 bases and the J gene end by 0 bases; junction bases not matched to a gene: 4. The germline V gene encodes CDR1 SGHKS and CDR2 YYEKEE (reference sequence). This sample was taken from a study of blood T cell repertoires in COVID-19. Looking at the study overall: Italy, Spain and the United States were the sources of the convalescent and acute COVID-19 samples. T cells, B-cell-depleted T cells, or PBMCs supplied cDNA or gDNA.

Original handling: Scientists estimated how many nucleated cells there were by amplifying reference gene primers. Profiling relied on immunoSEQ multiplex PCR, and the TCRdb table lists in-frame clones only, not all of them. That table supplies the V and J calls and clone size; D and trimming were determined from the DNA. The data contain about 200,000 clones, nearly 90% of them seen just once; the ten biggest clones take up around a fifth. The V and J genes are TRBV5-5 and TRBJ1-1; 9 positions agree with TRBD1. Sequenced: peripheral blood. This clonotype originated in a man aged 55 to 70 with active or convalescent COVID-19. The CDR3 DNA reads TGTGCCAGCAGCCGACAGGGGGGCATGAACACTGAAGCTTTCTTT. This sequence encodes CASSRQGGMNTEAFF.